This TCR beta chain was sequenced during a study of blood T cell repertoires in COVID-19. Study details: Sample material is recorded as cDNA or gDNA derived from T cells, B-cell-depleted T cells, or PBMCs.

Germline CDR1 and CDR2: SGHRS and YFSETQ. The ends were cut back, 0 bases at V and 2 bases at J, with 6 bases in the middle. The CDR3 totals 14 residues. This clone was picked up a small number of times. TCRdb's table, derived via immunoSEQ multiplex PCR, lists solely in-frame clones and lacks some. The sample records 250,000 to 300,000 clones, approximately 85% being singletons. The sample comprised peripheral blood. The chain has TRBV5-1 and TRBJ1-5; D uncertain. The TCR sequence derives from an older woman with acute or convalescent COVID-19. The CDR3 nucleotides are TGCGCCAGCAGCTTGGTCCCAGGCAATCAGCCCCAGCATTTT. It encodes CASSLVPGNQPQHF.